This T cell receptor beta chain was captured in a study of STAT5B mutations in CD4+ large granular lymphocyte leukemia. Authors' processing steps: The detection floor for productive clonotype frequency was 2.59 x 10-5. Clones were sequenced by immunoSEQ multiplex PCR, and TCRdb holds only the in-frame ones, with some missing. That table gives V, J and clone size, and the DNA gave D and trimming. The table shows around 31,000 clones, with 55% to 80% occurring only once. Germline V gene lookup returns CDR1 SGHRS and CDR2 YFSETQ. This CDR3 contains 14 residues. The V end lost 0 bases, the J end lost 4 bases, and 10 bases lay between the germline ends.

The V call is TRBV5-1, the J call TRBJ2-5; TRBD1 or TRBD2 may be the D gene (6 bases each). Sequencing used CD4+ T cells from blood buffy coats. The receptor comes from a human donor in good health. The CDR3 spells CASSLAGGPETQYF. The DNA for the CDR3 is TGCGCCAGCAGCTTGGCCGGGGGCCCAGAGACCCAGTACTTC. The full variable domain, in which reference TRBV5-1 and TRBJ2-5 provide the parts outside the CDR3, is KAGVTQTPRYLIKTRGQQVTLSCSPISGHRSVSWYQQTPGQGLQFLFEYFSETQRNKGNFPGRFSGRQFSNSRSEMNVSTLELGDSALYLCASSLAGGPETQYFGPGTRLLVL.